What follows describes a single TCR beta chain. The data stem from a study of CD8 T cell repertoires and HIV-1 epitope variants. V dropped 1 base and J dropped 8 bases, with 15 bases sitting between them. The CDR3 consists of 15 residues. Germline loops: CDR1 SGHDT, CDR2 YYEEEE. Profiling relied on immunoSEQ multiplex PCR, and the TCRdb table lists in-frame clones only, not all of them. The table includes about 90,000 clones, roughly 81% detected once. The sample was uncultured baseline CD8+ T cells from peripheral blood mononuclear cells (PBMCs). This TCR derives from a male donor with HIV. This chain connects TRBV5-6 to TRBJ1-4; D remains unclear. This chain's CDR3 is CASSLKVVGREKLFF. DNA for the CDR3: TGTGCCAGCAGCTTGAAGGTGGTTGGGCGGGAAAAACTGTTTTTT.